The clone carrying this T cell receptor beta chain was detected many times. These data originate in a study of breast tumors, draining lymph nodes, adjacent tissues. This CDR3 is 13 amino acids long. From germline, CDR1 is SEHNR and CDR2 FQNEAQ (reference sequence). V gave up 5 bases and J gave up 6 bases; unmatched junction bases: 3. TCRdb called the multiplex PCR reads again in MiXCR, with one record for every CDR3 protein. Among about 24,000 distinct CDR3 sequences listed, 68% were seen once. The sequenced sample consisted of tumor-adjacent breast tissue. This sequence originates from a female donor with breast cancer. Some clones in this sample may be carry-over from other donors' samples. The V gene is TRBV7-9, the J gene TRBJ2-1; 8 bases fit TRBD1. CDR3 protein: CASSKTGGNEQFF. The CDR3 DNA follows: TGTGCCAGCAGCAAAACAGGGGGCAATGAGCAGTTCTTC.